This T cell receptor beta chain was obtained from a study of T cell repertoires in cytomegalovirus infection. Study-wide context: Public TCR beta signatures indicated both CMV infection and matching HLA type.

TCRdb reprocessed the reads with MiXCR, giving one entry per CDR3 protein. The sample yields about 310,000 distinct CDR3 sequences, under 20% seen once. Study outcomes and limitations: HLA-C-restricted CMV-specific TCR beta clonotypes prevailed in the ex vivo response. People with CMV and the relevant HLA were identified by cumulative public TCR beta family frequency.

The V gene end was trimmed by 4 bases and the J gene end by 4 bases; junction bases not matched to a gene: 4. The CDR3 has 15 residues. The V gene's germline CDR1 is MNHEY and CDR2 SVGAGI. This clonotype came up many times. The antigen is undetermined. The chain carries TRBV6-5 and TRBJ2-7; TRBD2 matches 13 bases. The sequence came from a human donor in good health (CMV status not recorded). Some clones in this sample may be carry-over from other donors' samples. Sequences were obtained from PBMCs. CDR3 in DNA: TGTGCCAGCAGTTTAACGACTAGCGGGGGGTACGAGCAGTACTTC. Residues: CASSLTTSGGYEQYF.